The 15 T cell receptor beta chains below come from one sample, sequenced in a study of shared clonotypes between healthy human individuals. CD45RO negativity and positive selection for CCR7 defined naive CD8 cells, a population that excluded terminally differentiated effector memory CD45RA+ cells. Here immunoSEQ multiplex PCR was the method, and the copy in TCRdb shows in-frame clones only, minus some. The table shows hundreds of thousands of clones, with 96% occurring only once. What was sequenced was naive CD8+ T cells sorted from blood. The receptor set was obtained from a woman in her twenties or thirties in good health.

For the CDR3, the DNA is TGTGCCAGCAGGGGCGATAATACAGACTACGAGCAGTACTTC. Translated: CASRGDNTDYEQYF. V and J are TRBV7-9 and TRBJ2-7; D is unclear. The germline V gene has CDR1 SEHNR and CDR2 FQNEAQ (reference sequence). CDR3 length: 14 residues. Between the trimmed V and J ends, which lost 6 bases and 3 bases, there was a span of 15 bases.

This clone has only one observation. J is TRBJ1-1 and V is TRBV5-4, with D perhaps TRBD1 (5 bases). CDR3 length: 14 amino acids. V dropped 1 base and J dropped 4 bases, with 11 bases sitting between them. Germline V gives CDR1 SGHNT, CDR2 YYREEE (reference sequence). The chain's CDR3 is CASSLTGGGTEAFF. The DNA for the CDR3 is TGTGCCAGCAGCTTGACTGGTGGGGGCACTGAAGCTTTCTTT.

The chain is built from TRBV21-1 and TRBJ1-5; the D call of TRBD1 is as the table states it, not checked on the DNA. TRBV21-1 is termed a pseudogene. The CDR3 covers 17 residues. The CDR3: CASSTKRDRGLCQPQHF. DNA of the CDR3: TGTGCCAGCAGCACAAAGAGGGACAGGGGGCTGTGTCAGCCCCAGCATTTT.

V is TRBV13 and J is TRBJ2-7, with D possibly matching TRBD1 (6 bases). Germline assignment: CDR1 PRHDT and CDR2 FYEKMQ (reference sequence). CDR3 length: 14 residues. V shed 6 bases and J shed 2 bases, with 14 bases lying between them. DNA for the CDR3: TGTGCCAGCAGTGCGCAGGGGAGTACCTACGAGCAGTACTTC. This sequence encodes CASSAQGSTYEQYF.

This chain connects TRBV4-2 to TRBJ1-2; D remains unclear. Trimming took 1 base from V and 3 from J, leaving 18 bases between them. CDR1 is LGHNA, CDR2 YNFKEQ, per germline. This CDR3 region has 17 residues. The CDR3: CASSQGSTSYSDYGYTF. The DNA for the CDR3 is TGTGCCAGCAGCCAAGGATCTACCTCGTATTCGGACTATGGCTACACCTTC.

This clone came up once. This rearrangement joins TRBV27 to TRBJ2-7; unclear D gene. CDR3 size: 15 residues. V dropped 0 bases and J dropped 6 bases, with 15 bases sitting between them. Germline CDR1 is MNHEY and CDR2 is SMNVEV (reference sequence). CDR3 residues: CASSLSGPQSGEQYF. The CDR3, as DNA: TGTGCCAGCAGTTTATCCGGGCCTCAATCGGGCGAGCAGTACTTC.

The chain carries TRBV15 and TRBJ2-2; D unresolved. CDR1 and CDR2 from the germline V gene are LNHNV and YYDKDF (reference sequence). The CDR3 covers 11 residues. Trimming cost V 6 bases and J 6 bases, with 5 bases left between them. This chain's CDR3 is CATSRSGELFF. The CDR3 coding sequence is TGTGCCACCAGTAGGTCCGGGGAGCTGTTTTTT.

This rearrangement joins TRBV30 to TRBJ2-1, with a weak D call TRBD1 (6 bases). Germline V lookup: CDR1 GTSNPN, CDR2 SVGIG (reference sequence). The CDR3 has 15 amino acids. Trimming shortened V by 2 bases and J by 1 base, and 12 bases separated the two germline ends. The CDR3 DNA reads TGTGCCTGGAGTTGGGGGCAGGGGTCCTACAATGAGCAGTTCTTC. Protein product: CAWSWGQGSYNEQFF.

J is TRBJ2-7 and V is TRBV5-6; 8 nucleotides agree with TRBD2. Germline-derived CDR1 and CDR2 are SGHDT and YYEEEE. J was trimmed by 7 bases and V by 4 bases; bases with no gene match: 16. The CDR3 sequence is 16 residues long. The CDR3 is CASSLLWGAGANEQYF. The CDR3 nucleotides are TGTGCCAGCAGCCTACTCTGGGGAGCGGGAGCTAATGAGCAGTACTTC.

The V call is TRBV27, the J call TRBJ1-1; perhaps TRBD1 as D (6 bases). The CDR3 has 16 residues. V lost 5 bases, J lost 0 bases, and 16 bases lay in between. Looked up from germline, CDR1 is MNHEY and CDR2 is SMNVEV (reference sequence). The CDR3 spells CASSPSSGTMNTEAFF. CDR3 bases: TGTGCCAGCAGTCCTAGCTCCGGGACAATGAACACTGAAGCTTTCTTT.

V and J are TRBV7-8 and TRBJ2-5, with TRBD2 identical over 14 bases. The CDR3 runs to 18 residues. CDR1 SGHVS and CDR2 FQNEAQ come from the germline V gene. V shed 5 bases and J 2 bases; nucleotides not matched to a gene: 10. CDR3 in DNA: TGTGCCAGCAGCATACCGGGACTAGCGGGAGATAGGCAAGAGACCCAGTACTTC. This sequence encodes CASSIPGLAGDRQETQYF.

This clone was found once. This rearrangement joins TRBV5-1 to TRBJ1-3, with TRBD1 matching 7 bases. The CDR3 covers 20 residues. Losses at the gene ends were 4 bases for V and 0 bases for J; bases not matched to a gene: 19. Germline CDR1 and CDR2: SGHRS and YFSETQ. CDR3 bases: TGCGCCAGCAGCCCAAGACCAGGACAGGTAGTAATTGACTCTGGAAACACCATATATTTT. Residues: CASSPRPGQVVIDSGNTIYF. Variable domain in full (rest from reference TRBV5-1 and TRBJ1-3): KAGVTQTPRYLIKTRGQQVTLSCSPISGHRSVSWYQQTPGQGLQFLFEYFSETQRNKGNFPGRFSGRQFSNSRSEMNVSTLELGDSALYLCASSPRPGQVVIDSGNTIYFGEGSWLTVV.

The V call is TRBV27, the J call TRBJ2-7; 7 bases line up with TRBD1. This CDR3 region has 16 residues. With V trimmed by 6 bases and J by 2 bases, 13 bases remained unmatched. Germline V gives CDR1 MNHEY, CDR2 SMNVEV (reference sequence). The CDR3 loop reads CASSSISTGPPYEQYF. CDR3 bases: TGTGCCAGCAGCTCGATCTCGACAGGGCCCCCCTACGAGCAGTACTTC.

This chain joins TRBV21-1 and TRBJ2-7; TRBD2 is the table's D call, not checked against the DNA. TRBV21-1 is deemed a pseudogene. The CDR3 is 17 amino acids. The CDR3 region is CASSKATPQRSRHEQYF. CDR3 nucleotide sequence: TGTGCCAGCAGCAAAGCGACCCCTCAGCGGTCCAGACACGAGCAGTACTTC.

V is TRBV7-8 and J is TRBJ2-7, with D unresolved. This CDR3 has 11 amino acids. Germline V CDR1 and CDR2: SGHVS, FQNEAQ. Trimming removed 5 bases at V and 6 bases at J, with 8 bases between. CDR3 residues: CASSPGPEQYF. The DNA for the CDR3 is TGTGCCAGCAGCCCCGGGCCCGAGCAGTACTTC.